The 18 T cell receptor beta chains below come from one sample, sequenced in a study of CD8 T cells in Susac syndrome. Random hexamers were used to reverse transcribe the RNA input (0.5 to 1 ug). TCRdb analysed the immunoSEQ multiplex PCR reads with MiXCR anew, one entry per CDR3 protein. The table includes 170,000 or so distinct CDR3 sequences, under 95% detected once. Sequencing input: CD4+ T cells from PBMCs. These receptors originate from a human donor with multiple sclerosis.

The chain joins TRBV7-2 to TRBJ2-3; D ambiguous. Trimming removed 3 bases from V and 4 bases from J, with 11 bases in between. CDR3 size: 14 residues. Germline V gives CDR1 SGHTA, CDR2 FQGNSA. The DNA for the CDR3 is TGTGCCAGCAGCTTGTGGCAAGGCCCAGATACGCAGTATTTT. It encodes CASSLWQGPDTQYF.

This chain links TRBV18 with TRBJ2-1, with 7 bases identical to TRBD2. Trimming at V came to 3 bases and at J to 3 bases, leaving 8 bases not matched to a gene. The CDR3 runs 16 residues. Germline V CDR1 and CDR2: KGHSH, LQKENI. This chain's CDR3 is CASSPPSGGGYNEQFF. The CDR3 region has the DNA TGTGCCAGCTCACCCCCTAGCGGAGGAGGCTACAATGAGCAGTTCTTC.

CDR3 in DNA: TGCAGCGTTGAATTCATCAACACTGAAGCTTTCTTT. It is translated as CSVEFINTEAFF. This sequence joins TRBV29-1 and TRBJ1-1; D unresolved. V lost 2 bases, J lost 2 bases, and 6 bases lay in between. The CDR3 runs to 12 residues. CDR1 SQVTM and CDR2 ANQGSEA come from the germline V gene.

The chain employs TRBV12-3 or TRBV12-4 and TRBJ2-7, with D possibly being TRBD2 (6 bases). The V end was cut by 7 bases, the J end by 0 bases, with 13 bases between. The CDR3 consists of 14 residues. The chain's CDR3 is CASTPRESSYEQYF. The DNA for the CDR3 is TGTGCCAGCACCCCCCGGGAGAGCTCCTACGAGCAGTACTTC.

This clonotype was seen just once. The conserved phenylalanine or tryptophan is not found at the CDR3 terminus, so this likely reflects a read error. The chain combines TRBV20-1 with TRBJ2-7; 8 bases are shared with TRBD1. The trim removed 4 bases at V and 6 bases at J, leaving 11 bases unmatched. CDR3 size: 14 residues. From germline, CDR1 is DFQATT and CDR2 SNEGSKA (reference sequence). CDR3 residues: CSATLTGVRGEQYL. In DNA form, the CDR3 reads TGCAGTGCTACACTGACAGGGGTGAGGGGCGAGCAGTACCTC.

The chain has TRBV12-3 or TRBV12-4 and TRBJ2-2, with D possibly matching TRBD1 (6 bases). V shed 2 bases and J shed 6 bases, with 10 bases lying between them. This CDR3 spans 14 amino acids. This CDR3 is CASSLFRTAGELFF. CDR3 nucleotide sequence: TGTGCCAGCAGTTTATTCCGGACAGCCGGGGAGCTGTTTTTT.

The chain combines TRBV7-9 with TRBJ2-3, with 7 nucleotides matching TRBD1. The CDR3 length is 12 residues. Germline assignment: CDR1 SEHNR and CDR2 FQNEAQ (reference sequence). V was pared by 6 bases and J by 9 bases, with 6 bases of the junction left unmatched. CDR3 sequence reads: CASRSQGDTQYF. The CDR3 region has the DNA TGTGCCAGCAGATCCCAGGGGGACACGCAGTATTTT.

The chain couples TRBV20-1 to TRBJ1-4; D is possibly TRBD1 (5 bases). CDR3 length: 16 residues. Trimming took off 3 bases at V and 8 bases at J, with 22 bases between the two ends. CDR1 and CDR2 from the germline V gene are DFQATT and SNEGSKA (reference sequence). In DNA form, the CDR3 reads TGCAGTGCTAGTTTCGTTAGGGACGGACGTGGAGAAAAACTGTTTTTT. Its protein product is CSASFVRDGRGEKLFF.

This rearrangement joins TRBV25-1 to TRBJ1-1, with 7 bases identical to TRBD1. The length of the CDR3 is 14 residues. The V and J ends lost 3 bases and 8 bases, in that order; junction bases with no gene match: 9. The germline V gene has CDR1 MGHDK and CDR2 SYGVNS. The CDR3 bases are TGTGCCAGCAGTGACCCAGACAGGGTCCCCGAAGCTTTCTTT. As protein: CASSDPDRVPEAFF.

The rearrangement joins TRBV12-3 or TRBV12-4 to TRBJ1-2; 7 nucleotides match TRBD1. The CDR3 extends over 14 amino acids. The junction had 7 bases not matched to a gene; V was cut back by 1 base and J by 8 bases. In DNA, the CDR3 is TGTGCCAGCAGTTTAGGTCAGGGGGTCGGGGGCTACACCTTC. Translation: CASSLGQGVGGYTF.

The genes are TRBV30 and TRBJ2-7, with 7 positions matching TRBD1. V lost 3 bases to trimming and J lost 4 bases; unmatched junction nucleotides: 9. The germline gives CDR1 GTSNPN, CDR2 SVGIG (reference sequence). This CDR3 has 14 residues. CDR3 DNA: TGTGCCTGGAGCCCTAGGACAGGAAATTACGAGCAGTACTTC. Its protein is CAWSPRTGNYEQYF.

The CDR3 protein is CASSIDYRAATGELFF. For the CDR3, the DNA is TGTGCCAGTAGTATAGATTACAGGGCGGCCACCGGGGAGCTGTTTTTT. The V call is TRBV19, the J call TRBJ2-2; a weak D match, TRBD1 (6 bases). Germline V gene data show CDR1 as LNHDA and CDR2 as SQIVND (reference sequence). The CDR3 extends over 16 amino acids. The V and J ends lost 0 bases and 4 bases respectively, with 12 bases between them.

The chain's CDR3 is CSVARGTKNNEQFF. CDR3 nucleotides: TGCAGCGTCGCGCGGGGAACCAAAAATAATGAGCAGTTCTTC. The rearrangement uses TRBV29-1 and TRBJ2-1, with D possibly TRBD2 on 6 matching bases. Trimming stripped 6 bases from V and 7 bases from J, with 19 bases between. There are 14 residues in the CDR3. CDR1 SQVTM and CDR2 ANQGSEA come from the germline V gene.

The CDR3 DNA reads as TGTGCCAGCAGCTTACAGGGTATGGGGACCTTC. Translation: CASSLQGMGTF. The chain uses TRBV5-6 and TRBJ1-2; a possible D gene is TRBD1 (6 bases). Germline CDR1 and CDR2: SGHDT and YYEEEE. V dropped 2 bases and J dropped 14 bases, with 13 bases sitting between them. The CDR3 runs to 11 residues.

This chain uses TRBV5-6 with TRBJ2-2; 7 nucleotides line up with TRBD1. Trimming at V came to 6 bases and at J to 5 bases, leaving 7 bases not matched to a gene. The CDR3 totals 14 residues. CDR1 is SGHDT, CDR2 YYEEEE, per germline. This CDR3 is CASTQAGGTGELFF. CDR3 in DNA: TGTGCCAGCACCCAGGCAGGGGGAACCGGGGAGCTGTTTTTT.

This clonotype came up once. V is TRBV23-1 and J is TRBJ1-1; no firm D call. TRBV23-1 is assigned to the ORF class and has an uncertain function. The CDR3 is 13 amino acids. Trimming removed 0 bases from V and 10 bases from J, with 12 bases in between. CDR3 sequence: CASSQSSPGAAFF. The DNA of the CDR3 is TGCGCCAGCAGTCAATCGTCACCGGGCGCAGCTTTCTTT.

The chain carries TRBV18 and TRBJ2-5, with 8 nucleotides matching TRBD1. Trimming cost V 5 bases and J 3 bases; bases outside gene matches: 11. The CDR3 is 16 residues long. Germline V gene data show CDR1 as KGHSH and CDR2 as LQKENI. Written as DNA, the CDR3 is TGTGCCAGCTCAACCCTCTCGTCGGACAGGGAAGAGACCCAGTACTTC. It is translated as CASSTLSSDREETQYF.

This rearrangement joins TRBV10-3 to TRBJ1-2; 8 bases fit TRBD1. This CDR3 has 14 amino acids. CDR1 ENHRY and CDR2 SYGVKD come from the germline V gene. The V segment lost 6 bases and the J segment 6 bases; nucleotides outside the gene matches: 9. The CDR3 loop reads CAIRYPGQVDGYTF. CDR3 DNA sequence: TGTGCCATCAGATACCCGGGACAGGTGGATGGCTACACCTTC.